Presented here are 30 T cell receptor beta chains from one specimen sequenced in a study of blood T cells in healthy people across ages. Sample-barcoded 5' priming and a J-beta primer mix drove a second PCR of about 6 to 12 cycles. TCRdb reprocessed the 5' RACE reads with MiXCR, giving one entry per CDR3 protein. Seen here are approximately 780,000 distinct CDR3 sequences, 20% to 30% observed once, and the top ten hold 2.5% to 3.5%. A further study also used this sample, focusing on T cells of mothers and their children.

Sequenced input: blood. All receptors come from a boy under 18 in good health.

The chain combines TRBV11-2 with TRBJ2-5; D uncertain. TRBJ2-7 matches the DNA end more closely, so the J call is doubtful. Per the germline V gene, CDR1 is SGHAT and CDR2 is FQNNGV. This CDR3 contains 14 residues. The CDR3 spells CASSLLTAVYEQYF. CDR3 in DNA: TGTGCCAGCAGCCTCCTTACGGCGGTCTACGAGCAGTACTTC.

Written as DNA, the CDR3 is TGCGCCAGCAGCCCGGGGCTCCCGGATAAGACCCAGTACTTC. Its translation: CASSPGLPDKTQYF. This sequence joins TRBV5-1 and TRBJ2-5; the D gene could be TRBD1 or TRBD2 (5 bases each). V was clipped by 4 bases and J by 6 bases, with 16 bases between them. The CDR3 spans 14 residues. The V gene's germline CDR1 is SGHRS and CDR2 YFSETQ.

The chain employs TRBV20-1 and TRBJ2-2; the match to TRBD1 covers 9 bases. V was clipped by 5 bases and J by 6 bases; unmatched bases: 7. The germline V gene has CDR1 DFQATT and CDR2 SNEGSKA (reference sequence). The CDR3 is 14 amino acids. The CDR3 is CSAPGTGIAGELFF. The CDR3 DNA reads as TGCAGTGCTCCCGGGACAGGGATCGCCGGGGAGCTGTTTTTT.

This clonotype was seen only a few times. The chain has TRBV30 and TRBJ2-5; D unresolved. The CDR3 extends over 12 amino acids. V dropped 2 bases and J dropped 5 bases, with 9 bases sitting between them. Looked up from germline, CDR1 is GTSNPN and CDR2 is SVGIG (reference sequence). The CDR3 DNA is TGTGCCTGGAGTTGGTTGTGGGAGACCCAGTACTTC. Residues: CAWSWLWETQYF.

This clonotype came up many times. The chain uses TRBV20-1 and TRBJ2-2; 7 bases fit TRBD1. The CDR3 totals 14 residues. V lost 4 bases and J lost 0; bases outside the gene matches: 2. Looked up from germline, CDR1 is DFQATT and CDR2 is SNEGSKA (reference sequence). CDR3 DNA: TGCAGTGCTACCGGGACAGCGAACACCGGGGAGCTGTTTTTT. Its protein is CSATGTANTGELFF.

This clonotype has more than one count but fewer than ten. The chain carries TRBV5-6 and TRBJ1-2; 10 nucleotides align to TRBD1. The CDR3 has 14 residues. Germline CDR1 and CDR2: SGHDT and YYEEEE. After removal of 0 bases from V and 6 bases from J, the junction contained 2 bases not matched to a gene. Here the CDR3 reads CASSLGDRGHGYTF. CDR3 in DNA: TGTGCCAGCAGCTTGGGTGACAGGGGGCATGGCTACACCTTC. Drawing the rest from reference TRBV5-6 and TRBJ1-2, the complete variable domain is DAGVTQSPTHLIKTRGQQVTLRCSPKSGHDTVSWYQQALGQGPQFIFQYYEEEERQRGNFPDRFSGHQFPNYSSELNVNALLLGDSALYLCASSLGDRGHGYTFGSGTRLTVV.

This clonotype has only a few counts. The gene calls are TRBV5-1 and TRBJ2-5; D is unresolved. The J call may be mistaken, given a closer DNA end match to TRBJ2-1. The CDR3 covers 14 residues. Germline V gives CDR1 SGHRS, CDR2 YFSETQ. CDR3 sequence: CASSFSPAYNEQFF. CDR3 in DNA: TGCGCCAGCAGCTTCAGCCCAGCGTACAATGAGCAGTTCTTC.

This clonotype occurred a few times. This chain links TRBV20-1 with TRBJ2-7; 9 bases are a match to TRBD2. The J call could be wrong; TRBJ2-1 is a better fit for the DNA end. The length of the CDR3 is 14 residues. The V gene's germline CDR1 is DFQATT and CDR2 SNEGSKA (reference sequence). CDR3 in amino acids: CSARGLAGINEQFF. CDR3 DNA sequence: TGCAGTGCTAGGGGTCTAGCGGGAATCAATGAGCAGTTCTTC.

This clonotype was seen only a few times. The chain joins TRBV24-1 to TRBJ2-2, with D tentatively TRBD2 (6 bases). In germline, CDR1 is KGHDR, CDR2 SFDVKD. Trimming shortened V by 2 bases and J by 1 base, and 7 bases separated the two germline ends. CDR3 length: 15 residues. The CDR3 loop reads CATSDWRGNTGELFF. CDR3 in DNA: TGTGCCACCAGTGATTGGCGGGGGAACACCGGGGAGCTGTTTTTT.

This sequence joins TRBV29-1 and TRBJ1-1; D may be TRBD1 (6 bases). The CDR3 totals 13 residues. The ends were cut back, 3 bases at V and 7 bases at J, with 15 bases in the middle. Germline CDR1 and CDR2: SQVTM and ANQGSEA. CDR3 protein: CSVESYRAVEAFF. In DNA, the CDR3 is TGCAGCGTTGAGTCGTACAGGGCAGTTGAAGCTTTCTTT.

The V gene is TRBV7-9, the J gene TRBJ2-3; D unclear. CDR1 SEHNR and CDR2 FQNEAQ come from the germline V gene (reference sequence). This CDR3 contains 13 residues. V lost 3 bases, J lost 8 bases, and 12 bases lay in between. For the CDR3, the DNA is TGTGCCAGCAGCTTTTCATATCCAGGTACGCAGTATTTT. Protein: CASSFSYPGTQYF.

In its sample, this clonotype was seen a few times. CDR3 DNA sequence: TGTGCCAGCAGCCCCGCGGCCTCTGGGGCCAACGTCCTGACTTTC. Its protein product is CASSPAASGANVLTF. The V call is TRBV7-9, the J call TRBJ2-6; D call uncertain. The germline gives CDR1 SEHNR, CDR2 FQNEAQ (reference sequence). V was shortened by 5 bases and J by 0 bases, with 8 bases between the two germline ends. The CDR3 runs to 15 residues.

J is TRBJ2-3 and V is TRBV3-1; no reliable D call. CDR1 LGHDT and CDR2 YNNKEL come from the germline V gene (reference sequence). This CDR3 region has 17 residues. Trimming shortened V by 2 bases and J by 5 bases, and 20 bases separated the two germline ends. CDR3 protein: CASSQNKVAHEVDTQYF. The CDR3 nucleotides are TGTGCCAGCAGCCAAAATAAAGTAGCCCACGAGGTAGATACGCAGTATTTT.

This sequence joins TRBV12-3 or TRBV12-4 and TRBJ2-3; D remains ambiguous. The CDR3 runs 14 residues. Trimming stripped 5 bases from V and 0 bases from J, with 9 bases between. DNA for the CDR3: TGTGCCAGCAGTACCGCCAGTAGCACAGATACGCAGTATTTT. This sequence encodes CASSTASSTDTQYF.

The rearrangement uses TRBV9 and TRBJ1-5; D remains unclear. The CDR3 is made up of 16 amino acids. Trimming cost V 0 bases and J 7 bases, with 17 bases left between them. Germline values: CDR1 SGDLS, CDR2 YYNGEE. CDR3 amino acids: CASSVATRGGRQPQHF. CDR3 in DNA: TGTGCCAGCAGCGTAGCTACGCGCGGAGGGAGACAGCCCCAGCATTTT.

The gene calls are TRBV13 and TRBJ2-1; the D call may be TRBD1 or TRBD2 (6 bases each). CDR1 PRHDT and CDR2 FYEKMQ come from the germline V gene (reference sequence). The CDR3 runs to 14 residues. With 2 bases removed from V and 9 bases from J, the gap between germline ends came to 14 bases. The CDR3 loop reads CASSLSSGGGEQFF. The CDR3 DNA sequence: TGTGCCAGCAGCTTATCTTCCGGGGGCGGTGAGCAGTTCTTC.

This chain joins TRBV29-1 and TRBJ1-1; weak D call: TRBD1 (5 bases). The germline V and J ends were trimmed by 3 bases and 9 bases, with 14 bases remaining between them. CDR1 and CDR2 (germline): SQVTM, ANQGSEA. The CDR3 runs 12 residues. The CDR3 bases are TGCAGCGTTGAGGGGGACGGTAGGCAAGCTTTCTTT. Amino acids: CSVEGDGRQAFF.

The chain joins TRBV7-6 to TRBJ2-5; TRBD1 agrees at 7 bases. V lost 3 bases, J lost 3 bases, and 10 bases stayed unmatched. Germline-derived CDR1 and CDR2 are SGHVS and FNYEAQ. The length of the CDR3 is 16 residues. CDR3 sequence: CASSFTPPGQEETQYF. The DNA of the CDR3 is TGTGCCAGCAGCTTTACCCCCCCCGGACAGGAAGAGACCCAGTACTTC.

Concerning this clonotype itself: Germline and junction disagree at one end, which may indicate a read error. The V and J genes are TRBV5-1 and TRBJ2-6; D ambiguous. CDR1 and CDR2 (germline): SGHRS, YFSETQ. This CDR3 contains 15 residues. CDR3 sequence reads: CASSPRLSGANVLTF. The CDR3 DNA sequence: TGTGCCAGCAGCCCTAGGCTGTCTGGGGCCAACGTCCTGACTTTC. Based on the CDR3 plus reference TRBV5-1 and TRBJ2-6, the full variable domain is KAGVTQTPRYLIKTRGQQVTLSCSPISGHRSVSWYQQTPGQGLQFLFEYFSETQRNKGNFPGRFSGRQFSNSRSEMNVSTLELGDSALYLCASSPRLSGANVLTFGAGSRLTVL.

This chain joins TRBV19 and TRBJ2-3; TRBD1 is a possible D gene (6 bases). The CDR3 spans 15 residues. Trimming pared 5 bases from V and 3 bases from J, leaving 15 bases between. Per the germline V gene, CDR1 is LNHDA and CDR2 is SQIVND (reference sequence). CDR3: CASSLFGRGTDTQYF. CDR3 nucleotides: TGTGCCAGTAGTCTGTTCGGCAGGGGTACAGATACGCAGTATTTT.

This clonotype has more than one count but fewer than ten. V gene TRBV27 combines with J gene TRBJ2-5; maybe TRBD1 (5 bases). With 2 bases removed from V and 4 bases from J, the gap between germline ends came to 11 bases. Germline CDR1 MNHEY, CDR2 SMNVEV (reference sequence). The CDR3 covers 14 residues. The CDR3 sequence is CASSLEDTGETQYF. DNA for the CDR3: TGTGCCAGCAGTTTAGAGGACACAGGAGAGACCCAGTACTTC.

This clonotype has more than one count but fewer than ten. The genes are TRBV7-9 and TRBJ1-2; D perhaps matches TRBD1 (5 bases). The V end was cut by 3 bases, the J end by 12 bases, with 20 bases between. The CDR3 has 14 residues. CDR1 is SEHNR, CDR2 FQNEAQ, per germline (reference sequence). The CDR3 spells CASSLLSQGGIHTF. The CDR3 nucleotides read TGTGCCAGCAGCTTGCTATCGCAGGGAGGTATCCACACCTTC. Drawing the rest from reference TRBV7-9 and TRBJ1-2, the complete variable domain is DTGVSQNPRHKITKRGQNVTFRCDPISEHNRLYWYRQTLGQGPEFLTYFQNEAQLEKSRLLSDRFSAERPKGSFSTLEIQRTEQGDSAMYLCASSLLSQGGIHTFGSGTRLTVV.

The J gene is TRBJ1-3, the V gene TRBV3-1, with D possibly TRBD1 on 5 matching bases. Trimming pared 5 bases from V and 0 bases from J, leaving 14 bases between. This CDR3 is built from 16 residues. CDR1 and CDR2 from the germline V gene are LGHDT and YNNKEL (reference sequence). The CDR3 spells CASSWRGAFSGNTIYF. The CDR3 nucleotides read TGTGCCAGCAGCTGGCGAGGGGCCTTCTCTGGAAACACCATATATTTT.

This clonotype occurred a few times. The chain joins TRBV29-1 to TRBJ1-3; D is unclear. The CDR3 is 14 amino acids. Trimming removed 5 bases at V and 0 bases at J, with 11 bases between. Germline values: CDR1 SQVTM, CDR2 ANQGSEA. CDR3 bases: TGCAGCGTTCCAGACCGGAGCTCTGGAAACACCATATATTTT. Translating gives CSVPDRSSGNTIYF.

This clonotype has just a few counts. The chain uses TRBV29-1 and TRBJ2-5; 9 bases are shared with TRBD1. The J call may be in error: the DNA end matches TRBJ2-7 better. Germline assignment: CDR1 SQVTM and CDR2 ANQGSEA. The CDR3 has 13 amino acids. The CDR3 DNA follows: TGCAGCATACCGGGACAGGGCTCCTACGAGCAGTACTTC. Translation gives CSIPGQGSYEQYF.

This chain links TRBV20-1 with TRBJ2-2, with D possibly being TRBD2 (6 bases). CDR3 length: 15 amino acids. The germline V gene encodes CDR1 DFQATT and CDR2 SNEGSKA (reference sequence). V lost 2 bases and J 4 bases, leaving 14 bases between the germline ends. CDR3 sequence reads: CSARPQGGATGELFF. CDR3 bases: TGCAGTGCTAGACCTCAGGGAGGCGCCACCGGGGAGCTGTTTTTT.

The chain links TRBV7-2 to TRBJ2-7, with 8 bases lining up with TRBD2. J was trimmed by 8 bases and V by 5 bases; bases with no gene match: 8. Germline-derived CDR1 and CDR2 are SGHTA and FQGNSA. The CDR3 is 13 residues long. The CDR3 loop reads CASSPGTSQQQYF. CDR3 bases: TGTGCCAGCAGCCCTGGGACTAGTCAACAGCAGTACTTC.

This clonotype turned up a few times. The chain's CDR3 is CASSQPPGRGVNEQFF. CDR3 nucleotides: TGCGCCAGCAGCCAACCCCCAGGGAGGGGAGTAAATGAGCAGTTCTTC. The V call is TRBV4-1, the J call TRBJ2-1; TRBD2 aligns across 7 bases. CDR1 and CDR2 (germline): MGHRA, YSYEKL. The CDR3 spans 16 residues. The trim removed 2 bases at V and 7 bases at J, leaving 11 bases unmatched.

This clonotype occurred many times. V is TRBV3-1 and J is TRBJ2-5, with D uncertain. V lost 0 bases and J lost 3, with 5 bases in between. CDR3 size: 13 residues. Germline-derived CDR1 and CDR2 are LGHDT and YNNKEL (reference sequence). The CDR3, as DNA: TGTGCCAGCAGCCAAGATCCAGAAGAGACCCAGTACTTC. Its translation: CASSQDPEETQYF.

This clonotype was counted between two and nine times. The rearrangement links TRBV6-1 to TRBJ2-6; D gene unclear. Trimming took 1 base from V and 2 from J, leaving 6 bases between them. Germline V gives CDR1 MNHNS, CDR2 SASEGT. This CDR3 contains 15 residues. The CDR3 reads CASSEGAAGANVLTF. DNA for the CDR3: TGTGCCAGCAGTGAAGGGGCGGCTGGGGCCAACGTCCTGACTTTC.